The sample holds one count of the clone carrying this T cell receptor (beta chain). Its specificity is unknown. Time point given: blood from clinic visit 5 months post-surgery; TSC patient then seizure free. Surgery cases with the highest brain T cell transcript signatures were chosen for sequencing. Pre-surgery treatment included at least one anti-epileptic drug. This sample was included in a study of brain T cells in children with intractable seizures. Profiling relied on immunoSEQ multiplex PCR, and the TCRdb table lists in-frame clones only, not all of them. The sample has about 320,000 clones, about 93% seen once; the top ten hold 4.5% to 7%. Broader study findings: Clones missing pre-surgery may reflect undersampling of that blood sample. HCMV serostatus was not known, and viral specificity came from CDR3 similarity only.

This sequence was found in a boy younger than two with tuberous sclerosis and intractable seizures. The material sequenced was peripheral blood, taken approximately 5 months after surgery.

In DNA form, the CDR3 reads TGTGCCAGCAGCCAAGAACGTTGGTTTTCTTGGGATACGCAGTATTTT. The encoded protein is CASSQERWFSWDTQYF. The chain recombines TRBV14 with TRBJ2-3; D not resolved. The ends were cut back, 0 bases at V and 6 bases at J, with 16 bases in the middle. The CDR3 is made up of 16 amino acids. CDR1 and CDR2 (germline): SGHDN, FVKESK. The full variable domain, with the rest looked up from reference TRBV14 and TRBJ2-3, is EAGVTQFPSHSVIEKGQTVTLRCDPISGHDNLYWYRRVMGKEIKFLLHFVKESKQDESGMPNNRFLAERTGGTYSTLKVQPAELEDSGVYFCASSQERWFSWDTQYFGPGTRLTVL.